This TCR beta chain was found in a study of PD-1 blockade in classical Hodgkin lymphoma. Study observations and caveats: Researchers reported that CD4+ TCR diversity, though not CD8+, rose significantly by C4D1.

The V end lost 7 bases, the J end lost 8 bases, and 23 bases lay between the germline ends. The length of the CDR3 is 16 residues. The germline V gene encodes CDR1 LNHDA and CDR2 SQIVND (reference sequence). The method was immunoSEQ multiplex PCR; TCRdb's version includes in-frame clones alone and lacks a portion of them. The repertoire holds 32,000 or so clones, with around nine tenths as singletons. This sample's time point: cycle 4 day 1 (C4D1), after about 6 weeks of nivolumab. There was relapse after autologous stem cell transplantation in every patient, and there was variation in brentuximab vedotin exposure. With magnetic negative selection, CD4+ T cells were purified from PBMCs that had been thawed. Note on this clone: Antigen: not known.

The sample here was CD4+ T cells from blood, taken before the fourth cycle of nivolumab. The chain carries TRBV19 and TRBJ1-4; a possible D gene is TRBD1 (6 bases). The receptor was isolated from a human donor with classical Hodgkin lymphoma. The CDR3 sequence: CASIRAVGALGEKLFF. The CDR3 nucleotides read TGTGCCAGTATCCGTGCCGTGGGGGCCTTGGGGGAAAAACTGTTTTTT. The full variable domain, with the rest looked up from reference TRBV19 and TRBJ1-4, is DGGITQSPKYLFRKEGQNVTLSCEQNLNHDAMYWYRQDPGQGLRLIYYSQIVNDFQKGDIAEGYSVSREKKESFPLTVTSAQKNPTAFYLCASIRAVGALGEKLFFGSGTQLSVL.